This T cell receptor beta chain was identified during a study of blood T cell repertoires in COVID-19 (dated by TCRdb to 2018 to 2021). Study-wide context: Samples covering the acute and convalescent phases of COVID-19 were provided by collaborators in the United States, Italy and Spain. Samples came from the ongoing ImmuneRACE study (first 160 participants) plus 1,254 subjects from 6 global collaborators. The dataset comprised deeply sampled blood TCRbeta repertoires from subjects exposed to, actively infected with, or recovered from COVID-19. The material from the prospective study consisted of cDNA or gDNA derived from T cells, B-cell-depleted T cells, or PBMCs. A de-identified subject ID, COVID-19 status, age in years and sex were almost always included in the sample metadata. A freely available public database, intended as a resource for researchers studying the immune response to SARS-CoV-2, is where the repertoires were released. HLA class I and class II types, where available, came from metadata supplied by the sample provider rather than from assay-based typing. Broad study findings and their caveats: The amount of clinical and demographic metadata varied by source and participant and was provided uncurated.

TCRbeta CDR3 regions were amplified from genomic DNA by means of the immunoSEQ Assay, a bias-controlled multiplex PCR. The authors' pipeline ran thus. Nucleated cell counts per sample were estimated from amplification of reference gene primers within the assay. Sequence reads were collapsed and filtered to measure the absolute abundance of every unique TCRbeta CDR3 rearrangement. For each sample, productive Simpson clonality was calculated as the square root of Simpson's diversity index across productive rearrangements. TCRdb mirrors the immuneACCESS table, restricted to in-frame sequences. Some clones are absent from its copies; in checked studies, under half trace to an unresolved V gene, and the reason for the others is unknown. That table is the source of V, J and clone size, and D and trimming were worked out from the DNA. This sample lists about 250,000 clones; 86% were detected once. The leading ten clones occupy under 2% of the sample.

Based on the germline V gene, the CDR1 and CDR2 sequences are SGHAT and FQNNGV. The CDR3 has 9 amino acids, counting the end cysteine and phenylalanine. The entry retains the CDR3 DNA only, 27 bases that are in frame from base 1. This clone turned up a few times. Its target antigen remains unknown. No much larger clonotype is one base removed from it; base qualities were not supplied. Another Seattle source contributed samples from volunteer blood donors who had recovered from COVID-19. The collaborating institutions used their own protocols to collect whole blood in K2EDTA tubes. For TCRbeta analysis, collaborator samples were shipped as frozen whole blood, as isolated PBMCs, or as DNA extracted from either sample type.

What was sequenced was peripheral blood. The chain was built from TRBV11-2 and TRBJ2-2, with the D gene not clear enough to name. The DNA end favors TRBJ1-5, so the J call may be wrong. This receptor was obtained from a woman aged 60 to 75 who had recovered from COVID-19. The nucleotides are TGTGCCAGCAGCCCTGGACAGCATTTT. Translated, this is CASSPGQHF.